This T cell receptor (beta chain) was obtained from a study of blood T cell repertoires in COVID-19. Germline CDR1 and CDR2: SNHLY and FYNNEI. This CDR3 region has 12 residues. V was cut by 7 bases and J by 4 bases, with 8 bases left in between. TCRdb's copy holds only in-frame clones and misses some; the assay was immunoSEQ multiplex PCR. There are 150,000 to 200,000 clones in the sample; 70% to 90% occur only once, and approximately 4% lies in the top ten. This clonotype was sampled from a human donor in a cohort sampled during active COVID-19. The sample was peripheral blood. The chain recombines TRBV2 with TRBJ1-3; no clear D. The CDR3 DNA reads TGTGCCAGCACTCTCTCCGGAAACACCATATATTTT. Translating it yields CASTLSGNTIYF.